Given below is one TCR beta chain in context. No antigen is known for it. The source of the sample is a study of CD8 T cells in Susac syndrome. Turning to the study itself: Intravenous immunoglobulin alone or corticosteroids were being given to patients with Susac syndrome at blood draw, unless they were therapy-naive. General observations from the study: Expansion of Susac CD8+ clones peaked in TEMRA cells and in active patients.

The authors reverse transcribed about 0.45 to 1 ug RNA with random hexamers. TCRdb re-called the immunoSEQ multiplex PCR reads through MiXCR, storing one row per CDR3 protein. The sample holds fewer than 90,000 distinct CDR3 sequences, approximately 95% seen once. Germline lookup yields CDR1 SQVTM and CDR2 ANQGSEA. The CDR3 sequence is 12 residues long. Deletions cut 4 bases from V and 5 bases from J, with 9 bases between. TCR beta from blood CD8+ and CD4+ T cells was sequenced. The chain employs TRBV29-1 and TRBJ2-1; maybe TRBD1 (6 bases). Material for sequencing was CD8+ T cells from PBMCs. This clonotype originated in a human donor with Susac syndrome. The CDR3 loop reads CSVATGHNEQFF. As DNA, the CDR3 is TGCAGCGTTGCGACAGGTCACAATGAGCAGTTCTTC.